These T cell receptor beta chains were read from a single sample in a study of cytomegalovirus exposure and HLA in healthy donors. Here immunoSEQ multiplex PCR was the method, and the copy in TCRdb shows in-frame clones only, minus some. This sample has under 200,000 clones, with approximately 80% found just once. The specimen sequenced was PBMCs. These receptors were obtained from a man in his forties or fifties in good health and CMV-seropositive. The CDR3 runs from the conserved cysteine through the conserved F or W. The order of the fields is D gene, V gene, clone size, J gene, CDR3 protein, CDR3 DNA. A D gene is named only where the DNA matches it firmly. Not all rows give a size; the values are once, few, many and, for expanded clones, a class.

D gene: .; V gene: TRBV7-3; clone size: .; J gene: TRBJ2-1; CDR3 protein: CASSTQGGTYNEQFF; CDR3 DNA: TGTGCCAGCAGCACACAGGGGGGGACCTACAATGAGCAGTTCTTC
D gene: TRBD1; V gene: TRBV5-8; clone size: once; J gene: TRBJ2-2; CDR3 protein: CASSSGGSNTGELFF; CDR3 DNA: TGTGCCAGCAGCTCAGGGGGATCGAACACCGGGGAGCTGTTTTTT
D gene: .; V gene: TRBV7-9; clone size: few; J gene: TRBJ1-6; CDR3 protein: CASSGGPGSSYNSPLHF; CDR3 DNA: TGTGCCAGCAGCGGGGGACCCGGGAGCTCCTATAATTCACCCCTCCACTTT
D gene: TRBD2; V gene: TRBV18; clone size: .; J gene: TRBJ2-3; CDR3 protein: CASSPRSGGAADTQYF; CDR3 DNA: TGTGCCAGCTCACCCCGTAGCGGGGGGGCCGCAGATACGCAGTATTTT
D gene: .; V gene: TRBV7-2; clone size: .; J gene: TRBJ2-5; CDR3 protein: CASSVDYKETQYF; CDR3 DNA: TGTGCCAGCAGTGTTGACTACAAAGAGACCCAGTACTTC
D gene: .; V gene: TRBV11-2; clone size: .; J gene: TRBJ1-1; CDR3 protein: CASSLASWTVNTEAFF; CDR3 DNA: TGTGCCAGCAGCTTAGCCTCCTGGACAGTGAACACTGAAGCTTTCTTT
D gene: TRBD2; V gene: TRBV11-2; clone size: .; J gene: TRBJ2-2; CDR3 protein: CASSPKRGQLPGELFF; CDR3 DNA: TGTGCCAGCAGCCCGAAGCGGGGCCAGCTTCCCGGGGAGCTGTTTTTT
D gene: .; V gene: TRBV19; clone size: once; J gene: TRBJ2-7; CDR3 protein: CASSSYDRTYEQYF; CDR3 DNA: TGTGCCAGTAGTAGCTACGACAGAACCTACGAGCAGTACTTC
D gene: .; V gene: TRBV28; clone size: .; J gene: TRBJ1-1; CDR3 protein: CASSFSITEAFF; CDR3 DNA: TGTGCCAGCAGTTTTTCCATCACTGAAGCTTTCTTT
D gene: TRBD2; V gene: TRBV10-3; clone size: once; J gene: TRBJ2-3; CDR3 protein: CAIWGGTSTDTQYF; CDR3 DNA: TGTGCCATCTGGGGGGGAACTAGCACAGATACGCAGTATTTT
D gene: TRBD2; V gene: TRBV7-6; clone size: .; J gene: TRBJ2-7; CDR3 protein: CASSLTSGGPREQYF; CDR3 DNA: TGTGCCAGCAGCCTGACTAGCGGGGGGCCCCGGGAGCAGTACTTC
D gene: .; V gene: TRBV10-2; clone size: once; J gene: TRBJ2-7; CDR3 protein: CASSESGGANYEQYF; CDR3 DNA: TGCGCCAGCAGTGAGTCCGGCGGGGCAAACTACGAGCAGTACTTC
D gene: TRBD2; V gene: TRBV18; clone size: .; J gene: TRBJ2-1; CDR3 protein: CASSPSSGGNEQFF; CDR3 DNA: TGTGCCAGCTCCCCATCTAGCGGGGGTAATGAGCAGTTCTTC
D gene: .; V gene: TRBV7-9; clone size: .; J gene: TRBJ1-1; CDR3 protein: CATIDSVSEAFF; CDR3 DNA: TGTGCCACCATAGACAGCGTCTCTGAAGCTTTCTTT
D gene: .; V gene: TRBV13; clone size: .; J gene: TRBJ1-1; CDR3 protein: CASSQTLGHTEAFF; CDR3 DNA: TGTGCCAGCAGCCAGACCCTGGGGCACACTGAAGCTTTCTTT
D gene: .; V gene: TRBV29-1; clone size: .; J gene: TRBJ1-1; CDR3 protein: CSVTRAGANTEAFF; CDR3 DNA: TGCAGCGTTACAAGGGCAGGGGCGAACACTGAAGCTTTCTTT
D gene: .; V gene: TRBV5-1; clone size: .; J gene: TRBJ1-1; CDR3 protein: CASSLDPSYTEAFF; CDR3 DNA: TGCGCCAGCAGCTTGGATCCGAGCTACACTGAAGCTTTCTTT
D gene: .; V gene: TRBV29-1; clone size: .; J gene: TRBJ1-6; CDR3 protein: CSVGEGALNSPLHF; CDR3 DNA: TGCAGCGTTGGGGAGGGAGCGCTCAATTCACCCCTCCACTTT
D gene: .; V gene: TRBV6-5; clone size: .; J gene: TRBJ1-5; CDR3 protein: CASRGYGNQPQHF; CDR3 DNA: TGTGCCAGCCGGGGATACGGCAATCAGCCCCAGCATTTT
D gene: TRBD1; V gene: TRBV27; clone size: .; J gene: TRBJ2-7; CDR3 protein: CASSLFRGPYEQYF; CDR3 DNA: TGTGCCAGCAGTTTGTTTAGGGGGCCCTACGAGCAGTACTTC
D gene: TRBD1; V gene: TRBV29-1; clone size: .; J gene: TRBJ2-7; CDR3 protein: CSVLRDREPYEQYF; CDR3 DNA: TGCAGCGTCCTCCGGGACAGGGAACCTTACGAGCAGTACTTC
D gene: .; V gene: TRBV7-2; clone size: .; J gene: TRBJ2-5; CDR3 protein: CASSPQTGGEVYF; CDR3 DNA: TGTGCCAGCAGCCCCCAGACTGGTGGGGAGGTGTACTTC
D gene: TRBD1; V gene: TRBV28; clone size: .; J gene: TRBJ1-6; CDR3 protein: CASRQTGGNSPLHF; CDR3 DNA: TGTGCCAGCAGACAGACAGGGGGGAATTCACCCCTCCACTTT
D gene: .; V gene: TRBV6-4; clone size: few; J gene: TRBJ1-5; CDR3 protein: CASSDSGGNQPQHF; CDR3 DNA: TGTGCCAGCAGTGACTCAGGAGGGAATCAGCCCCAGCATTTT
D gene: .; V gene: TRBV15; clone size: .; J gene: TRBJ2-5; CDR3 protein: CATSRGRGGRQETQYF; CDR3 DNA: TGTGCCACCAGCAGGGGCAGGGGAGGGAGGCAAGAGACCCAGTACTTC
D gene: .; V gene: TRBV27; clone size: once; J gene: TRBJ1-1; CDR3 protein: CASSSAGETEAFF; CDR3 DNA: TGTGCCAGCAGTTCGGCAGGGGAAACTGAAGCTTTCTTT
D gene: TRBD2; V gene: TRBV7-2; clone size: .; J gene: TRBJ2-1; CDR3 protein: CASSPRGQAGELEQFF; CDR3 DNA: TGTGCCAGCAGCCCCCGAGGTCAAGCGGGGGAGTTGGAGCAGTTCTTC
D gene: TRBD1; V gene: TRBV19; clone size: few; J gene: TRBJ1-5; CDR3 protein: CASSFRDSPYQPQHF; CDR3 DNA: TGTGCCAGTAGTTTCCGGGACAGTCCTTATCAGCCCCAGCATTTT
D gene: .; V gene: TRBV19; clone size: .; J gene: TRBJ2-2; CDR3 protein: CASSIRGTTLNGGELFF; CDR3 DNA: TGTGCCAGTAGTATTAGAGGAACGACCCTAAATGGCGGGGAGCTGTTTTTT
D gene: .; V gene: TRBV4-1; clone size: .; J gene: TRBJ2-7; CDR3 protein: CASSQTGQSNYYEQYF; CDR3 DNA: TGCGCCAGCAGCCAAACTGGACAGAGCAATTACTACGAGCAGTACTTC
D gene: .; V gene: TRBV30; clone size: .; J gene: TRBJ1-5; CDR3 protein: CAWSRDTNQPQHF; CDR3 DNA: TGTGCCTGGAGTAGGGACACGAATCAGCCCCAGCATTTT
D gene: TRBD1; V gene: TRBV5-6; clone size: .; J gene: TRBJ2-5; CDR3 protein: CASSFGTVQETQYF; CDR3 DNA: TGTGCCAGCAGCTTTGGGACAGTCCAAGAGACCCAGTACTTC
D gene: .; V gene: TRBV19; clone size: .; J gene: TRBJ1-5; CDR3 protein: CASRRTWGDQPQHF; CDR3 DNA: TGTGCCAGTAGAAGGACATGGGGGGATCAGCCCCAGCATTTT
D gene: .; V gene: TRBV28; clone size: .; J gene: TRBJ1-2; CDR3 protein: CASRTGFKDGYTF; CDR3 DNA: TGTGCCAGCAGGACAGGTTTCAAGGATGGCTACACCTTC
D gene: TRBD1; V gene: TRBV4-2; clone size: .; J gene: TRBJ2-6; CDR3 protein: CASSLWPQGAGGANVLTF; CDR3 DNA: TGTGCCAGCAGCCTATGGCCCCAGGGGGCGGGCGGGGCCAACGTCCTGACTTTC
D gene: TRBD1; V gene: TRBV6-6; clone size: .; J gene: TRBJ1-5; CDR3 protein: CASRLGQGAGQPQHF; CDR3 DNA: TGTGCCAGCAGGCTTGGACAGGGGGCGGGTCAGCCCCAGCATTTT
D gene: TRBD1; V gene: TRBV11-3; clone size: few; J gene: TRBJ2-7; CDR3 protein: CASSLRQGGEQYF; CDR3 DNA: TGTGCCAGCAGCTTACGACAGGGTGGCGAGCAGTACTTC
D gene: TRBD1; V gene: TRBV19; clone size: .; J gene: TRBJ2-5; CDR3 protein: CASSARDRGLETQYF; CDR3 DNA: TGTGCCAGTAGTGCCCGGGACAGGGGTTTGGAGACCCAGTACTTC
D gene: .; V gene: TRBV5-1; clone size: .; J gene: TRBJ1-2; CDR3 protein: CASSLEERNYGYTF; CDR3 DNA: TGCGCCAGCAGCTTGGAGGAGCGCAACTATGGCTACACCTTC